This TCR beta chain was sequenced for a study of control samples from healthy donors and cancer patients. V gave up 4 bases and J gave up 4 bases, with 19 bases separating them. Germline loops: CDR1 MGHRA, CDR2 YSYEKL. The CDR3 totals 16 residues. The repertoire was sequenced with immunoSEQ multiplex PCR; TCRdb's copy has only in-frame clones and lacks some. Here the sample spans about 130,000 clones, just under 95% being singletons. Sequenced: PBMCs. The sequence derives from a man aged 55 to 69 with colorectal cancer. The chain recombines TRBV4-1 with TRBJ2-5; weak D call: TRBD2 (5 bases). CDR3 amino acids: CASSPYGRGTTETQYF. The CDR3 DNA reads TGCGCCAGCAGCCCCTACGGACGGGGAACCACAGAGACCCAGTACTTC.